The 28 T cell receptor beta chains below come from one sample, sequenced in a study of shared clonotypes between healthy human individuals. The table came from immunoSEQ multiplex PCR; TCRdb's copy has only in-frame clones and leaves some out. The repertoire holds over 400,000 clones, with around 85% as singletons. Sample: PBMCs. The receptors derive from a woman aged 40 to 55 in good health. Some clones in this sample may be carry-over from other donors' samples.

The chain is built from TRBV28 and TRBJ1-5; D possibly corresponds to TRBD1 (6 bases). Per the germline V gene, CDR1 is MDHEN and CDR2 is SYDVKM. The V gene lost 8 bases and the J gene lost 3 bases, with 17 bases spanning the gap. This CDR3 has 15 residues. The CDR3 is CASLPYREINQPQHF. The CDR3 DNA reads as TGTGCCAGCCTACCCTACAGGGAAATCAATCAGCCCCAGCATTTT.

This clone appeared a single time. A far larger clone differs by one base, so this is likely a read error. The chain is built from TRBV28 and TRBJ1-3, with TRBD1 identical over 8 bases. CDR3 length: 18 residues. Trimming at V came to 6 bases and at J to 4 bases, leaving 17 bases not matched to a gene. The germline V gene encodes CDR1 MDHEN and CDR2 SYDVKM. The CDR3 here is CASRQGLGQVGSGNTIYF. CDR3 nucleotides: TGTGCCAGCAGACAGGGCCTGGGACAGGTCGGTTCGGGAAACACCATATATTTT.

The chain employs TRBV2 and TRBJ1-1; no clear D. The germline V gene encodes CDR1 SNHLY and CDR2 FYNNEI. V gave up 5 bases and J gave up 1 base, with 8 bases separating them. This CDR3 has 13 residues. CDR3 bases: TGTGCCAGCAGTACCACAGCGAACACTGAAGCTTTCTTT. This encodes CASSTTANTEAFF.

This chain connects TRBV28 to TRBJ1-2; D remains unclear. Trimming took off 7 bases at V and 8 bases at J, with 23 bases between the two ends. Germline loops: CDR1 MDHEN, CDR2 SYDVKM. The CDR3 contains 15 residues. The CDR3 loop is CASTPSDFTTWGYTF. CDR3 in DNA: TGTGCCAGCACGCCTTCGGACTTCACCACCTGGGGCTACACCTTC.

This clone was seen only once. Here the CDR3 DNA reads TGTGCCAGCTCACCAACCGGGACTCCGCCCGGGGAGCTGTTTTTT. Its translation is CASSPTGTPPGELFF. The rearrangement links TRBV18 to TRBJ2-2, with D maybe TRBD2 (6 bases). CDR1 KGHSH and CDR2 LQKENI come from the germline V gene. V was cut by 2 bases and J by 6 bases, with 13 bases left in between. CDR3 length equals 15 residues.

The J gene is TRBJ1-1, the V gene TRBV28, with D hard to call. The CDR3 has 14 residues. Germline CDR1 MDHEN, CDR2 SYDVKM. V dropped 4 bases and J dropped 4 bases, with 13 bases sitting between them. The CDR3 region is CASSSLKWGTEAFF. The DNA for the CDR3 is TGTGCCAGCAGTTCCCTCAAATGGGGCACTGAAGCTTTCTTT.

The chain has TRBV5-1 and TRBJ2-7, with 8 bases fitting TRBD1. Germline assignment: CDR1 SGHRS and CDR2 YFSETQ. Germline trimming cut 5 bases from V and 0 bases from J; bases unmatched to any gene: 10. The CDR3 consists of 16 residues. The DNA for the CDR3 is TGCGCCAGCAGGGATGCCCCCGGACAGGGCTCCTACGAGCAGTACTTC. This encodes CASRDAPGQGSYEQYF.

The chain is built from TRBV10-3 and TRBJ2-1; 9 nucleotides line up with TRBD2. With V trimmed by 11 bases and J by 8 bases, 16 bases remained unmatched. CDR3 size: 15 residues. Germline V gene sequence: CDR1 ENHRY, CDR2 SYGVKD. CDR3: CAVLGNSGRGDEQFF. The CDR3 DNA reads TGTGCCGTCCTGGGGAATAGCGGGAGAGGCGATGAGCAGTTCTTC.

The J gene is TRBJ1-5, the V gene TRBV28, with 12 nucleotides matching TRBD1. The CDR3 has 14 amino acids. The trim removed 4 bases at V and 6 bases at J, leaving 1 base unmatched. Germline CDR1 MDHEN, CDR2 SYDVKM. The CDR3 sequence is CASSSGQGAQPQHF. CDR3 sequence (DNA): TGTGCCAGCAGTTCGGGACAGGGGGCTCAGCCCCAGCATTTT.

A remark on this clone: The likely explanation is a read error, given a far larger clone one base away. The CDR3 nucleotides read TGTGCCGGCAGCGTGGGGAGCACTGAAGCTTTCTTT. It codes for CAGSVGSTEAFF. The chain has TRBV6-6 and TRBJ1-1, with D unclear. The CDR3 length is 12 residues. The germline CDR1 and CDR2 sequences are MNHNY and SVGAGI (reference sequence).

The genes are TRBV18 and TRBJ1-2, with D possibly TRBD1 on 6 matching bases. This CDR3 is built from 15 residues. Germline values: CDR1 KGHSH, CDR2 LQKENI. Trimming took 6 bases from V and 5 from J, leaving 19 bases between them. CDR3 loop: CASSTRDTGTYGYTF. The CDR3 DNA reads TGTGCCAGCTCGACCCGGGACACTGGAACGTATGGCTACACCTTC.

The rearrangement uses TRBV28 and TRBJ1-2, with 9 bases lining up with TRBD1. V was pared by 3 bases and J by 4 bases, with 9 bases of the junction left unmatched. The CDR3 spans 16 residues. The germline gives CDR1 MDHEN, CDR2 SYDVKM. CDR3 DNA sequence: TGTGCCAGCAGTTTGGCCACCGGGACAGGGCCCTATGGCTACACCTTC. Its translation: CASSLATGTGPYGYTF.

The chain uses TRBV28 and TRBJ1-3; tentatively, D is TRBD1 (5 bases). Between the trimmed V and J ends, which lost 5 bases and 1 base, there was a span of 15 bases. The V gene's germline CDR1 is MDHEN and CDR2 SYDVKM. The CDR3 has 16 amino acids. The CDR3 sequence: CASSPGDLRSGNTIYF. DNA for the CDR3: TGTGCCAGCAGTCCCGGGGACTTAAGGTCTGGAAACACCATATATTTT. The full variable domain, with the rest looked up from reference TRBV28 and TRBJ1-3, is DVKVTQSSRYLVKRTGEKVFLECVQDMDHENMFWYRQDPGLGLRLIYFSYDVKMKEKGDIPEGYSVSREKKERFSLILESASTNQTSMYLCASSPGDLRSGNTIYFGEGSWLTVV.

V usage is TRBV28 and J usage is TRBJ2-3, with TRBD1 identical over 11 bases. V lost 6 bases to trimming and J lost 0 bases; unmatched junction nucleotides: 8. In germline, CDR1 is MDHEN, CDR2 SYDVKM. The CDR3 consists of 17 residues. In DNA form, the CDR3 reads TGTGCCAGCAGCGGGACAGGGGGTTATACTAGCACAGATACGCAGTATTTT. It translates to CASSGTGGYTSTDTQYF.

On this clone itself: The likely explanation is a read error, given a far larger clone one base away. The rearrangement links TRBV28 to TRBJ1-1; D remains ambiguous. CDR1 is MDHEN and CDR2 is SYDVKM in the germline V gene. The CDR3 is 12 amino acids. Trimming removed 3 bases from V and 7 bases from J, with 9 bases in between. CDR3 sequence: CASSFQRIEAFF. Written as DNA, the CDR3 is TGTGCCAGCAGTTTCCAGAGAATTGAAGCTTTCTTT. Together with reference TRBV28 and TRBJ1-1, the CDR3 gives the full variable domain: DVKVTQSSRYLVKRTGEKVFLECVQDMDHENMFWYRQDPGLGLRLIYFSYDVKMKEKGDIPEGYSVSREKKERFSLILESASTNQTSMYLCASSFQRIEAFFGQGTRLTVV.

The chain links TRBV28 to TRBJ2-7, with TRBD2 as a possible D gene (6 bases). This CDR3 is 15 amino acids long. Per germline, CDR1 MDHEN and CDR2 SYDVKM. With 4 bases removed from V and 4 bases from J, the gap between germline ends came to 17 bases. CDR3 coding DNA: TGTGCCAGCAGTTCCGGGACTCCATCACCTTACGAGCAGTACTTC. Translation: CASSSGTPSPYEQYF.

V usage is TRBV6-6 and J usage is TRBJ2-1; 9 bases fit TRBD1. Trimming at V came to 6 bases and at J to 8 bases, leaving 11 bases not matched to a gene. Germline assignment: CDR1 MNHNY and CDR2 SVGAGI (reference sequence). This CDR3 has 15 amino acids. CDR3 region: CASRAPGQGNDEQFF. Here the CDR3 DNA reads TGTGCCAGCAGAGCTCCGGGACAGGGAAACGATGAGCAGTTCTTC.

The J gene is TRBJ1-3, the V gene TRBV30; tentatively, D is TRBD1 (6 bases). With 4 bases removed from V and 3 bases from J, the gap between germline ends came to 16 bases. The CDR3 consists of 15 residues. Germline V CDR1 and CDR2: GTSNPN, SVGIG (reference sequence). The DNA for the CDR3 is TGTGCCTGGAACCCCCGGGGGGCCGTTGGAAACACCATATATTTT. Translating it yields CAWNPRGAVGNTIYF.

The chain has TRBV6-5 and TRBJ2-5; 12 bases match TRBD2. The CDR3 sequence is 16 residues long. Germline V gene sequence: CDR1 MNHEY, CDR2 SVGAGI. V lost 4 bases and J lost 4; bases outside the gene matches: 7. The CDR3 nucleotides are TGTGCCAGCAGTTCTCCCGCGGGACTAGCGGGAGAGACCCAGTACTTC. This codes for CASSSPAGLAGETQYF.

The chain joins TRBV27 to TRBJ2-3; 7 nucleotides align to TRBD2. Germline assignment: CDR1 MNHEY and CDR2 SMNVEV (reference sequence). Losses at the gene ends were 5 bases for V and 6 bases for J; bases not matched to a gene: 5. CDR3 size: 13 residues. This chain's CDR3 is CASSPPGGDTQYF. The CDR3 DNA sequence: TGTGCCAGCAGTCCGCCCGGGGGGGATACGCAGTATTTT.

The chain couples TRBV5-6 to TRBJ1-1; TRBD1 might be the D (5 bases). This CDR3 has 14 residues. The germline V gene has CDR1 SGHDT and CDR2 YYEEEE. The germline V and J ends were trimmed by 5 bases and 1 base, with 12 bases remaining between them. This CDR3 reads CASRGARENTEAFF. In DNA form, the CDR3 reads TGTGCCAGCAGAGGGGCCAGGGAGAACACTGAAGCTTTCTTT. Full variable domain (rest looked up from reference TRBV5-6 and TRBJ1-1): DAGVTQSPTHLIKTRGQQVTLRCSPKSGHDTVSWYQQALGQGPQFIFQYYEEEERQRGNFPDRFSGHQFPNYSSELNVNALLLGDSALYLCASRGARENTEAFFGQGTRLTVV.

This clone appeared many times. The sample carries other DNA sequences with the same CDR3. The V and J genes are TRBV28 and TRBJ1-4; D not resolved. The CDR3 loop spans 19 amino acids. V was pared by 4 bases and J by 2 bases, with 23 bases between. CDR1 and CDR2 from the germline V gene are MDHEN and SYDVKM. The CDR3 sequence: CASSSEEFMTWSTNEKLFF. The CDR3 coding sequence is TGTGCCAGCAGTTCCGAGGAATTTATGACATGGAGCACTAATGAAAAACTGTTTTTT.

About this clone itself: Within the sample, other DNA sequences also encode this same CDR3. The chain recombines TRBV18 with TRBJ2-3; 8 positions match TRBD1. CDR3 length: 16 residues. The V and J ends lost 1 base and 2 bases, in that order; junction bases with no gene match: 5. CDR1 is KGHSH and CDR2 is LQKENI in the germline V gene. CDR3 in amino acids: CASSPLAGGPTDTQYF. The CDR3 DNA reads as TGTGCCAGCTCACCACTGGCAGGGGGCCCCACAGATACGCAGTATTTT.

In regard to this clone: A far larger clone lies a single base away; this is likely a read error. This rearrangement joins TRBV7-9 to TRBJ2-1; 8 nucleotides align to TRBD2. V lost 4 bases, J lost 8 bases, and 7 bases stayed unmatched. CDR1 is SEHNR, CDR2 FQNEAQ, per germline (reference sequence). This CDR3 has 14 residues. This chain's CDR3 is CASSSSGRADEQFF. CDR3 in DNA: TGTGCCAGCAGCTCAAGCGGGAGAGCGGATGAGCAGTTCTTC.

In this sample, this clone turned up a few times. J is TRBJ2-7 and V is TRBV29-1, with D perhaps TRBD1 or TRBD2 (5 bases each). The germline CDR1 and CDR2 sequences are SQVTM and ANQGSEA. CDR3 length: 12 amino acids. V lost 5 bases to trimming and J lost 0 bases, with 8 bases between them. In DNA form, the CDR3 reads TGCAGCGTTTCAGGGAGCTCCTACGAGCAGTACTTC. This gives the protein CSVSGSSYEQYF.

The CDR3 DNA follows: TGTGCCAGTAGTATAGGATGGCAGCCCAGCACAGATACGCAGTATTTT. Its protein is CASSIGWQPSTDTQYF. The chain links TRBV19 to TRBJ2-3; D is uncertain. CDR3 size: 16 residues. V lost 1 base, J lost 0 bases, and 11 bases lay in between. Germline CDR1 and CDR2: LNHDA and SQIVND (reference sequence).

With regard to this clone: Other DNA sequences in the same sample also yield this CDR3. The chain combines TRBV18 with TRBJ1-1; D ambiguous. Per germline, CDR1 KGHSH and CDR2 LQKENI. The CDR3 covers 13 residues. V was trimmed by 5 bases and J by 2 bases, leaving 9 bases between them. Here the CDR3 DNA reads TGTGCCAGCTCATTGGACCGCAACACTGAAGCTTTCTTT. As protein: CASSLDRNTEAFF.

The chain carries TRBV2 and TRBJ1-1; no firm D call. Trimming removed 6 bases from V and 0 bases from J, with 11 bases in between. Germline V gene data show CDR1 as SNHLY and CDR2 as FYNNEI. This CDR3 spans 14 amino acids. CDR3 region: CASRETYMNTEAFF. The CDR3 DNA is TGTGCCAGCAGGGAGACATACATGAACACTGAAGCTTTCTTT.